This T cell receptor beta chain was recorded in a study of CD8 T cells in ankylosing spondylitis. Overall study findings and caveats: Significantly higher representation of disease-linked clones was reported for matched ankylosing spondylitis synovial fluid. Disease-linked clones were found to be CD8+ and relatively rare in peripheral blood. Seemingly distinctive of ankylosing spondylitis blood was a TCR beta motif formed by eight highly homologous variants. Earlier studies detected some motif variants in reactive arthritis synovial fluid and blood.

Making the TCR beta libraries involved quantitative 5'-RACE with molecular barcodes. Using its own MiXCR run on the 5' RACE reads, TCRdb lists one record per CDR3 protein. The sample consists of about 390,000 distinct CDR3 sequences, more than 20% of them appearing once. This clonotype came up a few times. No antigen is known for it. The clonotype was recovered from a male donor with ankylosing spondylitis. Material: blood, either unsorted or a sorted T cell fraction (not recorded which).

Written as DNA, the CDR3 is TGTGCCAGCAGTGGAACGCAGGGGGTTTCCGGGGAGCTGTTTTTT. It codes for CASSGTQGVSGELFF. The chain combines TRBV25-1 with TRBJ2-2; the match to TRBD1 covers 7 bases. This CDR3 contains 15 residues. Trimming removed 4 bases from V and 6 bases from J; junction bases left unmatched: 8. The germline gives CDR1 MGHDK, CDR2 SYGVNS.